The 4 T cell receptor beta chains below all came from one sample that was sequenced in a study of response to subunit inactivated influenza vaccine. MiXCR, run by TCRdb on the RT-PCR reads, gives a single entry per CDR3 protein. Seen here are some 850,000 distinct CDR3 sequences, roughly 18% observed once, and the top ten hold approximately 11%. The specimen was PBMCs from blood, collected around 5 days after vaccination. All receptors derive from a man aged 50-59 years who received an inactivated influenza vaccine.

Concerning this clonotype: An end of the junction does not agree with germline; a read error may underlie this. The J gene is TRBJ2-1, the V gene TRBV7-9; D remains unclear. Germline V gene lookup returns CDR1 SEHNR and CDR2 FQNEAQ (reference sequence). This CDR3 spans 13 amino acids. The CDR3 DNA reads TGTGCCATCAGCTCCTGGGGTGTCAATGAGCAGTTCTTC. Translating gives CAISSWGVNEQFF.

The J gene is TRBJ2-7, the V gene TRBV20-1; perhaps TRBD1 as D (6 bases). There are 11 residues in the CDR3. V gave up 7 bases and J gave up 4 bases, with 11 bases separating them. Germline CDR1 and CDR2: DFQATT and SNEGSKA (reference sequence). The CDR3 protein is CSGIQGYEQYF. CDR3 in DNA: TGCAGTGGCATACAGGGTTACGAGCAGTACTTC.

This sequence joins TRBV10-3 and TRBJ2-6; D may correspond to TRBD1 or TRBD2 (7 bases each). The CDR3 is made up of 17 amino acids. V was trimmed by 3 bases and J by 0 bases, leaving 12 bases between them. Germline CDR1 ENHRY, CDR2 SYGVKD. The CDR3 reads CAISDPGGDSGANVLTF. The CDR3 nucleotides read TGTGCCATCAGTGACCCAGGGGGGGACTCTGGGGCCAACGTCCTGACTTTC.

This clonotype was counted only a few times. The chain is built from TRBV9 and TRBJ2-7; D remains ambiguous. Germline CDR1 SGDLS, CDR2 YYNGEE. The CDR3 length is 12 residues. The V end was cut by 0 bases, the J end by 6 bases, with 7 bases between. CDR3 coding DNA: TGTGCCAGCAGCGTAGGGGCAAGCGAGCAGTACTTC. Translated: CASSVGASEQYF.